This T cell receptor beta chain was captured by sequencing in a study of regulatory T cells in long-lasting Graves disease. Arm-PCR of CDR3 regions and iRepertoire HTBI primers were the basis on which TCR beta libraries were built. In the authors' workflow: Identified across the samples were some 62 TRBV segments and 14 TRBJ segments. TCRdb redid the calling of the multiplex PCR reads with MiXCR, one entry per CDR3 protein. TCRdb's processing, not the authors', yielded these V and J calls. In the table there are roughly 420,000 distinct CDR3 sequences, over 15% of which are singletons. Time point given: newly diagnosed GD, antithyroid drugs for less than 3 months. Researchers made the TCR library from RNA that was extracted from PBMCs. These data also featured in a second study, about T cells in Graves' hyperthyroidism and ophthalmopathy. This second study says: The TCR CDR3 first-round RT-PCR relied on the HTBI primer set.

Sequenced material: peripheral blood mononuclear cells (PBMCs), taken at new diagnosis, from a patient treated with antithyroid drugs. The sequence came from a woman aged 30 to 39 with Graves disease.

Written as DNA, the CDR3 is TGTGCCAGCAGTGAACTAGCTCAATACGAATACTTC. Translating gives CASSELAQYEYF. This sequence joins TRBV6-2 or TRBV6-3 and TRBJ2-7; D perhaps matches TRBD2 (6 bases). Germline values: CDR1 MNHEY, CDR2 SVGEGT. The CDR3 length is 12 residues. The ends were cut back, 5 bases at V and 13 bases at J, with 18 bases in the middle.